This TCR beta chain stems from a study of blood T cell repertoires in COVID-19. Study at large: Acute and convalescent COVID-19 specimens originated in the United States, Italy and Spain. The analysed material was cDNA or gDNA that came from T cells, B-cell-depleted T cells, or PBMCs.

The V gene's germline CDR1 is MDHEN and CDR2 SYDVKM. The CDR3 has 16 amino acids. V was clipped by 1 base and J by 0 bases, with 10 bases between them. Authors' methods: The assay estimated nucleated cells by amplifying reference gene primers. Sequenced by immunoSEQ multiplex PCR; TCRdb stores in-frame clones only, minus some. Clonal size and the V and J genes are those of that table, whereas D and trimming came from the DNA. Of 80,000 to 95,000 clones in the sample, less than 80% were seen once. The clonotype was recovered from a woman between 45 and 60 years old with acute or convalescent COVID-19. This sequence joins TRBV28 and TRBJ1-5; D ambiguous. The material sequenced was peripheral blood. The CDR3 DNA sequence: TGTGCCAGCAGTTTATTGGGCCGGAATAGCAATCAGCCCCAGCATTTT. It encodes CASSLLGRNSNQPQHF.